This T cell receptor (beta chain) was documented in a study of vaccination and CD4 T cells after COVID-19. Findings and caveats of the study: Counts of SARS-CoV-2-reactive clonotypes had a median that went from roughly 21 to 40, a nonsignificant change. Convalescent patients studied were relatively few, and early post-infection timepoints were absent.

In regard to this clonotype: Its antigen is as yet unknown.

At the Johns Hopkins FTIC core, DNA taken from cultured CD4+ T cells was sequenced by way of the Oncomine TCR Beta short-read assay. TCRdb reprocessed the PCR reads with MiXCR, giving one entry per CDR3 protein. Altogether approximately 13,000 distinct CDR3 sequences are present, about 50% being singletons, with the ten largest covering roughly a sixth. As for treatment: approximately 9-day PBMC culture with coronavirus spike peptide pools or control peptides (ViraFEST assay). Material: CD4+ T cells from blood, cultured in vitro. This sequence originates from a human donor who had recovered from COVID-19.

The CDR3 region has the DNA TGTGCCAGCTTAGCGGGAGCCCCCTACGAGCAGTACTTC. Translating gives CASLAGAPYEQYF. The chain employs TRBV19 and TRBJ2-7; the match to TRBD2 covers 9 bases. Trimming took 9 bases from V and 2 from J; bases not matched to a gene: 5. Per the germline V gene, CDR1 is LNHDA and CDR2 is SQIVND (reference sequence). The CDR3 is 13 residues long.